The sequence of this T cell receptor beta chain was determined in a study of blood T cell repertoires in COVID-19. The CDR3 has 15 amino acids. V was pared by 3 bases and J by 3 bases, with 4 bases of the junction left unmatched. The V gene's germline CDR1 is SGHDN and CDR2 FVKESK. Donors were grouped by their self-reported clinical history. The table came from immunoSEQ multiplex PCR; TCRdb's copy has only in-frame clones and leaves some out. The sample lists around 200,000 clones; about nine tenths were seen once. This clone was seen a handful of times. Sequencing was performed on PBMCs or T cells enriched from blood (not recorded which). The chain combines TRBV14 with TRBJ1-2; 10 positions agree with TRBD1. The TCR sequence derives from a woman aged 25-40 years who had recovered from COVID-19. The CDR3 reads CASSQGTGAYYGYTF. CDR3 coding DNA: TGTGCCAGCAGCCAGGGGACAGGGGCTTACTATGGCTACACCTTC.